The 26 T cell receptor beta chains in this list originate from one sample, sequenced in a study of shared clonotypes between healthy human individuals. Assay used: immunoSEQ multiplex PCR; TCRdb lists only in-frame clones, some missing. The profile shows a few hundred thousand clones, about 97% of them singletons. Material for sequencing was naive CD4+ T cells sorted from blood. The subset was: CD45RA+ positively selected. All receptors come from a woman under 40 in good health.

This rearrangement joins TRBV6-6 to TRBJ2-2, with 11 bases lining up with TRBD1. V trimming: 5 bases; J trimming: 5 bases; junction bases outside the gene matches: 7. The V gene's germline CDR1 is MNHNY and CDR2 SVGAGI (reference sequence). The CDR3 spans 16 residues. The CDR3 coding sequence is TGTGCCAGCAGTCACATGGGGACAGGGGGAACCGGGGAGCTGTTTTTT. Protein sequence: CASSHMGTGGTGELFF.

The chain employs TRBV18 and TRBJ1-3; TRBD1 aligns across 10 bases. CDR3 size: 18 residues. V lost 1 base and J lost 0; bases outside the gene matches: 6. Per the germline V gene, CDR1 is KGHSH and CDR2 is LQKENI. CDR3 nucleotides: TGTGCCAGCTCACCACTCCCGGGACAGGGGAACTCTGGAAACACCATATATTTT. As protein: CASSPLPGQGNSGNTIYF. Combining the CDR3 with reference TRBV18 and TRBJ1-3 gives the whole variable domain NAGVMQNPRHLVRRRGQEARLRCSPMKGHSHVYWYRQLPEEGLKFMVYLQKENIIDESGMPKERFSAEFPKEGPSILRIQQVVRGDSAAYFCASSPLPGQGNSGNTIYFGEGSWLTVV.

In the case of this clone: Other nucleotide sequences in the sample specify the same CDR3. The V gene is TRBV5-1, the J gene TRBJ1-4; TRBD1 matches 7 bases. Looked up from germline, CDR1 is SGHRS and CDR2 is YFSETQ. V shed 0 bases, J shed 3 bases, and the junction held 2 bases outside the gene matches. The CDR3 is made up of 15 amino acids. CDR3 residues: CASSLGQGSNEKLFF. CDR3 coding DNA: TGCGCCAGCAGCTTGGGACAGGGTTCTAATGAAAAACTGTTTTTT.

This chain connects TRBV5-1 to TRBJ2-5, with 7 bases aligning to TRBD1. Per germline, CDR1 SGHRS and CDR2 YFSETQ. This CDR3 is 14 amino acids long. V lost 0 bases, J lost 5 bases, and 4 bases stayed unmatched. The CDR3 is CASSLGEQGETQYF. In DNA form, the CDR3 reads TGCGCCAGCAGCTTGGGAGAACAGGGGGAGACCCAGTACTTC.

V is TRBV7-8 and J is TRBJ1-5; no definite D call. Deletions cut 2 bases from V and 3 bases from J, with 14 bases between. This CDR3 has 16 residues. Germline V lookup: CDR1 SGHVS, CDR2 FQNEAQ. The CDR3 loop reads CASSLTDRTFNQPQHF. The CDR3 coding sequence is TGTGCCAGCAGCTTAACGGATAGGACTTTCAATCAGCCCCAGCATTTT.

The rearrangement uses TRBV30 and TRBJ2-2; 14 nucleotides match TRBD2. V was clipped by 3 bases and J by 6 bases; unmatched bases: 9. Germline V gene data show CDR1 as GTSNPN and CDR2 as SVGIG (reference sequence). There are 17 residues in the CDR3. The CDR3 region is CAWRGTSGRLSPGELFF. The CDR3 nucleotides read TGTGCCTGGAGAGGGACTAGCGGGAGATTAAGTCCCGGGGAGCTGTTTTTT.

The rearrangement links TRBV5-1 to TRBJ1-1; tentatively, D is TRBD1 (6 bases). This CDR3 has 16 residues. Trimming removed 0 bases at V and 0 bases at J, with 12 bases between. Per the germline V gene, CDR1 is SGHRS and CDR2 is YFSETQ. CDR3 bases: TGCGCCAGCAGCTTGGGGGCCCGGGGGCTGAACACTGAAGCTTTCTTT. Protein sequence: CASSLGARGLNTEAFF.

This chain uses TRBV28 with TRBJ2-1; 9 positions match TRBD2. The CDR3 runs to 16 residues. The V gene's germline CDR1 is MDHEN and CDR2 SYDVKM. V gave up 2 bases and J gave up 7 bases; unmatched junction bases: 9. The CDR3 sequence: CASSLGGSGRGNEQFF. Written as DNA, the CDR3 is TGTGCCAGCAGTTTAGGGGGTAGCGGGAGAGGGAATGAGCAGTTCTTC.

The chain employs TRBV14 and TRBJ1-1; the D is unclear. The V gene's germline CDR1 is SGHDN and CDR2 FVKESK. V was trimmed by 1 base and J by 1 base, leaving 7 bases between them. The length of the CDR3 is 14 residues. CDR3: CASSQGVRNTEAFF. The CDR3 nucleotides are TGTGCCAGCAGCCAAGGGGTACGGAACACTGAAGCTTTCTTT.

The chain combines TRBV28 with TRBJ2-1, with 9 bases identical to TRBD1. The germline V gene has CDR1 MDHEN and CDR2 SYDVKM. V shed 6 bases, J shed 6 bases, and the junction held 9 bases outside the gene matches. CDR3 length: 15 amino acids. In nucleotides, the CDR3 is TGTGCCAGCAGAACCCCGGGACAGGGATTCAATGAGCAGTTCTTC. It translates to CASRTPGQGFNEQFF.

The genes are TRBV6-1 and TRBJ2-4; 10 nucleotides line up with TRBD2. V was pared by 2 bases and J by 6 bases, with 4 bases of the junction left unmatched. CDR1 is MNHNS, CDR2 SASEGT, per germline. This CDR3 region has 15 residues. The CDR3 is CASSETSGKGNIQYF. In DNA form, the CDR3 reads TGTGCCAGCAGTGAAACTAGCGGGAAAGGAAACATTCAGTACTTC.

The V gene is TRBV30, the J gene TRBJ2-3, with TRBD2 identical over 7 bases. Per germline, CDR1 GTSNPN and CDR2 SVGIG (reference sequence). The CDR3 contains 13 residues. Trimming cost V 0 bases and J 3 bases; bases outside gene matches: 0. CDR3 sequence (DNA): TGTGCCTGGAGTGTCGGGGGGACAGATACGCAGTATTTT. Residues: CAWSVGGTDTQYF.

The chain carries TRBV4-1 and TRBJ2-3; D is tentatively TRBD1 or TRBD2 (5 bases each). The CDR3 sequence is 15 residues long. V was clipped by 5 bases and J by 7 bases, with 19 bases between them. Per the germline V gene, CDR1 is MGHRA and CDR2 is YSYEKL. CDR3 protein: CASSVRVGGMNTQYF. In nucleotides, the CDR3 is TGCGCCAGCAGCGTCAGGGTTGGGGGAATGAATACGCAGTATTTT.

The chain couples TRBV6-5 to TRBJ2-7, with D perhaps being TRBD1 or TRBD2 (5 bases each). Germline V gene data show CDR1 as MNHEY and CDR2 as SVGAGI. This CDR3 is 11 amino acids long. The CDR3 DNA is TGTGCTGCCGGGGCCCCAGAAGAGCAGTACTTC. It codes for CAAGAPEEQYF.

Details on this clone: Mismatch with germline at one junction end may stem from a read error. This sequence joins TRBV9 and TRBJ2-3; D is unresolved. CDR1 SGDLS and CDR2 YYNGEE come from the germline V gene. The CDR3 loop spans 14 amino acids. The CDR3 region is CASTVADIPNTQYF. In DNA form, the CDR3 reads TGTGCCAGCACCGTAGCCGATATTCCAAATACGCAGTATTTT.

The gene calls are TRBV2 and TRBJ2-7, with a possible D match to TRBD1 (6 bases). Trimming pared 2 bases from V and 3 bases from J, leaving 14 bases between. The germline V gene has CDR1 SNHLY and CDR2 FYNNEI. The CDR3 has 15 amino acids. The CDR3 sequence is CASSETDRGFYEQYF. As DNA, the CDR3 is TGTGCCAGCAGTGAAACGGACAGAGGATTCTACGAGCAGTACTTC.

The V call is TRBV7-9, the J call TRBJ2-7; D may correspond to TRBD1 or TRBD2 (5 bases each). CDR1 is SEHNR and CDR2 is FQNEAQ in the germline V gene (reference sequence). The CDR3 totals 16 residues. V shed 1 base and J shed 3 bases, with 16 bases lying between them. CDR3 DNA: TGTGCCAGCAGCTTAGTAGGGGCTAGCCGGTACTACGAGCAGTACTTC. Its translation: CASSLVGASRYYEQYF. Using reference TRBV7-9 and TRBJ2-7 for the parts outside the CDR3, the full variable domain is DTGVSQNPRHKITKRGQNVTFRCDPISEHNRLYWYRQTLGQGPEFLTYFQNEAQLEKSRLLSDRFSAERPKGSFSTLEIQRTEQGDSAMYLCASSLVGASRYYEQYFGPGTRLTVT.

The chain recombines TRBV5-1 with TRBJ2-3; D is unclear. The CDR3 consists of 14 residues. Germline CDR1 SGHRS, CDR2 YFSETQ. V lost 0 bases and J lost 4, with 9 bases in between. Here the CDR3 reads CASSLGWVADTQYF. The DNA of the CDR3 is TGCGCCAGCAGCTTGGGGTGGGTAGCAGATACGCAGTATTTT. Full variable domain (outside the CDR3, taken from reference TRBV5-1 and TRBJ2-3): KAGVTQTPRYLIKTRGQQVTLSCSPISGHRSVSWYQQTPGQGLQFLFEYFSETQRNKGNFPGRFSGRQFSNSRSEMNVSTLELGDSALYLCASSLGWVADTQYFGPGTRLTVL.

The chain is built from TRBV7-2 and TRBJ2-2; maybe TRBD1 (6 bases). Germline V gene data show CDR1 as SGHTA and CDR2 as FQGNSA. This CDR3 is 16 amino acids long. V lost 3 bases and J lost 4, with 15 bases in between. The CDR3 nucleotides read TGTGCCAGCAGCTTTAACAGGGCTCGGGTCACCGGGGAGCTGTTTTTT. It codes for CASSFNRARVTGELFF.

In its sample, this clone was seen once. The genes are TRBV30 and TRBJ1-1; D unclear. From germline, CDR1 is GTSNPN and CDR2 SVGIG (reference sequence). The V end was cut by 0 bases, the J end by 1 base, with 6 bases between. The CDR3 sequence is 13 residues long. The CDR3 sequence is CAWSVLENTEAFF. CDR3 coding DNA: TGTGCCTGGAGTGTACTGGAGAACACTGAAGCTTTCTTT. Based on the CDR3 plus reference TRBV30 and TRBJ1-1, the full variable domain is SQTIHQWPATLVQPVGSPLSLECTVEGTSNPNLYWYRQAAGRGLQLLFYSVGIGQISSEVPQNLSASRPQDRQFILSSKKLLLSDSGFYLCAWSVLENTEAFFGQGTRLTVV.

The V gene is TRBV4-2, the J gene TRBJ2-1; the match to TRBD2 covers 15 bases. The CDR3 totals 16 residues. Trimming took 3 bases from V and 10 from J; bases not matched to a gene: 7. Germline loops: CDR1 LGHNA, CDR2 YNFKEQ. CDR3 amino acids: CASSQGGTSGRNEQFF. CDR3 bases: TGTGCCAGCAGCCAGGGAGGGACTAGCGGGAGGAACGAGCAGTTCTTC.

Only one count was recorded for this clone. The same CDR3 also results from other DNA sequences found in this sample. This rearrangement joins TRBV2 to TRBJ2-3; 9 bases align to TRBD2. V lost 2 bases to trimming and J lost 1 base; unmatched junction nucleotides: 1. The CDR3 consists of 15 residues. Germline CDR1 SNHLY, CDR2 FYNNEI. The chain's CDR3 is CASSELAGGTDTQYF. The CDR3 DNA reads TGTGCCAGCAGTGAATTAGCGGGAGGCACAGATACGCAGTATTTT. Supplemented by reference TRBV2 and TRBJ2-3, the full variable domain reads EPEVTQTPSHQVTQMGQEVILRCVPISNHLYFYWYRQILGQKVEFLVSFYNNEISEKSEIFDDQFSVERPDGSNFTLKIRSTKLEDSAMYFCASSELAGGTDTQYFGPGTRLTVL.

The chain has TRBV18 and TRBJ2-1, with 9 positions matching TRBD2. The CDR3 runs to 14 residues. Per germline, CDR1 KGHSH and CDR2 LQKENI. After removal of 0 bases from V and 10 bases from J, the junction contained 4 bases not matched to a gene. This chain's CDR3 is CASSPPGLAWEQFF. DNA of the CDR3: TGTGCCAGCTCACCACCGGGACTAGCTTGGGAGCAGTTCTTC. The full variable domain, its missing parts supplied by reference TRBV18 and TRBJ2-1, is NAGVMQNPRHLVRRRGQEARLRCSPMKGHSHVYWYRQLPEEGLKFMVYLQKENIIDESGMPKERFSAEFPKEGPSILRIQQVVRGDSAAYFCASSPPGLAWEQFFGPGTRLTVL.

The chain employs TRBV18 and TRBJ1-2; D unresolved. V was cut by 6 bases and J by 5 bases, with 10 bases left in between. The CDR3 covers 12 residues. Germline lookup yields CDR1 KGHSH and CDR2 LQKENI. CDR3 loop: CASSVNDYGYTF. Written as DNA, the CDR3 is TGTGCCAGCTCTGTAAATGATTATGGCTACACCTTC.

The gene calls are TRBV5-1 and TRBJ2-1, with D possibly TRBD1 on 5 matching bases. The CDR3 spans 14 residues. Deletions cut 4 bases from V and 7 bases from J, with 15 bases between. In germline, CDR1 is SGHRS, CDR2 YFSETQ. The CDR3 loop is CASSIGQGRNEQFF. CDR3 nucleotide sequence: TGCGCCAGCAGCATTGGACAAGGACGAAATGAGCAGTTCTTC.

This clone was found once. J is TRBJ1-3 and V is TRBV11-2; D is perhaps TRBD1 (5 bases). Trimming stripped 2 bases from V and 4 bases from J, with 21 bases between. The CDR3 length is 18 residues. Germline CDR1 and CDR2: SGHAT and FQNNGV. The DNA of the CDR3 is TGTGCCAGCAGCTTAAGCGGGCAGGGAGGGGTTGGAGGAAACACCATATATTTT. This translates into CASSLSGQGGVGGNTIYF.